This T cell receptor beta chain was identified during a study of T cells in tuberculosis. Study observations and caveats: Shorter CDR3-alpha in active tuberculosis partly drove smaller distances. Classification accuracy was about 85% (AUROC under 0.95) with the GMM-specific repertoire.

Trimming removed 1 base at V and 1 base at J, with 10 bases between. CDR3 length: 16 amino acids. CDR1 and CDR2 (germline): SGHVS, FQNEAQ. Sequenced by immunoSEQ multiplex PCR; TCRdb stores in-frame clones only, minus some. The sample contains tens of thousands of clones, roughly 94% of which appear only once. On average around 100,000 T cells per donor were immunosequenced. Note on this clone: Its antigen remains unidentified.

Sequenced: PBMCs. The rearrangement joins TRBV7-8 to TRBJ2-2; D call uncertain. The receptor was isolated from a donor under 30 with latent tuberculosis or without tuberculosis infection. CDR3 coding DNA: TGTGCCAGCAGCTTAGGCCGGGTCGAGAACACCGGGGAGCTGTTTTTT. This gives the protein CASSLGRVENTGELFF.